The 18 T cell receptor beta chains below were found in one sample sequenced in a study of T cell responses to AZD1222 COVID-19 vaccine. This table comes from immunoSEQ multiplex PCR, and its TCRdb copy is limited to in-frame clones, with some not included. The table lists 200,000 or so clones, roughly 92% of them singletons. The source was peripheral blood, collected on day 0 of AZD1222 vaccination. Receptor source: an adult in good health.

The chain employs TRBV5-5 and TRBJ2-3; 10 positions match TRBD1. The V gene end was trimmed by 0 bases and the J gene end by 5 bases; junction bases not matched to a gene: 6. Germline V gene lookup returns CDR1 SGHKS and CDR2 YYEKEE (reference sequence). The CDR3 has 16 amino acids. CDR3 DNA: TGTGCCAGCAGCTTGGAGGGACAGGGGACCCGAGATACGCAGTATTTT. This translates into CASSLEGQGTRDTQYF.

V gene TRBV10-3 combines with J gene TRBJ1-2; D is perhaps TRBD1 (6 bases). Germline CDR1 reads ENHRY; CDR2 reads SYGVKD. The CDR3 has 11 amino acids. Trimming removed 11 bases at V and 6 bases at J, with 13 bases between. The DNA for the CDR3 is TGTGCCGTACAGGGTATGGATGGCTACACCTTC. It encodes CAVQGMDGYTF.

V is TRBV2 and J is TRBJ1-1; 10 nucleotides align to TRBD1. CDR1 is SNHLY and CDR2 is FYNNEI in the germline V gene. V lost 6 bases and J lost 6; bases outside the gene matches: 4. The CDR3 loop spans 13 amino acids. The CDR3, as DNA: TGTGCCAGCAGCCCGGACAGGGGGGCTGAAGCTTTCTTT. This codes for CASSPDRGAEAFF.

The rearrangement uses TRBV7-2 and TRBJ2-5; 9 bases line up with TRBD2. Unmatched junction bases numbered 13, after V lost 5 bases and J lost 9 bases. CDR3 length: 15 residues. Germline V lookup: CDR1 SGHTA, CDR2 FQGNSA. The CDR3, as DNA: TGTGCCAGCAGCCCGCCGCCTAGCGGGGCAATGGCCCAGTACTTC. This encodes CASSPPPSGAMAQYF.

The chain is built from TRBV10-2 and TRBJ2-7, with D possibly TRBD1 on 6 matching bases. Germline lookup yields CDR1 WSHSY and CDR2 SAAADI. Between the trimmed V and J ends, which lost 7 bases and 3 bases, there was a span of 10 bases. This CDR3 spans 12 amino acids. The CDR3: CASTDSFYEQYF. CDR3 bases: TGCGCCAGCACGGACAGCTTCTACGAGCAGTACTTC.

This chain uses TRBV6-6 with TRBJ1-6; TRBD1 matches at 8 bases. The CDR3 loop spans 15 amino acids. Germline V gene lookup returns CDR1 MNHNY and CDR2 SVGAGI (reference sequence). With V trimmed by 6 bases and J by 7 bases, 8 bases remained unmatched. The CDR3: CASSAHGQGNSPLHF. CDR3 DNA sequence: TGTGCCAGCAGCGCACATGGACAGGGAAATTCACCCCTCCACTTT.

The chain links TRBV7-9 to TRBJ2-7; D possibly matches TRBD1 or TRBD2 (5 bases each). Trimming removed 7 bases from V and 4 bases from J, with 20 bases in between. This CDR3 contains 15 residues. Germline V gene data show CDR1 as SEHNR and CDR2 as FQNEAQ (reference sequence). The CDR3 reads CASTSGLPYLYEQYF. DNA for the CDR3: TGTGCCAGCACCTCGGGGCTCCCTTATCTTTACGAGCAGTACTTC.

The genes are TRBV19 and TRBJ2-7; 7 bases are a match to TRBD1. CDR1 and CDR2 (germline): LNHDA, SQIVND (reference sequence). V lost 10 bases to trimming and J lost 2 bases; unmatched junction nucleotides: 5. The CDR3 contains 12 residues. CDR3 in amino acids: CATADRAYEQYF. In DNA, the CDR3 is TGTGCCACAGCAGACAGGGCCTACGAGCAGTACTTC.

The chain's CDR3 is CATSDSSSSTEAFF. The CDR3 region has the DNA TGTGCCACCAGTGATTCCTCAAGTAGCACTGAAGCTTTCTTT. V and J are TRBV24-1 and TRBJ1-1; D is unresolved. The CDR3 is 14 residues long. Trimming left V 2 bases short and J 4 bases short, with 10 bases between. Germline V gene data show CDR1 as KGHDR and CDR2 as SFDVKD.

This chain connects TRBV2 to TRBJ1-6; D ambiguous. Per the germline V gene, CDR1 is SNHLY and CDR2 is FYNNEI. The V gene lost 9 bases and the J gene lost 7 bases, with 13 bases spanning the gap. The CDR3 is 13 residues long. The chain's CDR3 is CASAIDGNSPLHF. For the CDR3, the DNA is TGTGCCAGTGCTATCGACGGCAATTCACCCCTCCACTTT.

The rearrangement joins TRBV18 to TRBJ1-5; a weak D match, TRBD1 (5 bases). This CDR3 region has 13 residues. The V and J ends lost 2 bases and 5 bases respectively, with 7 bases between them. Germline lookup yields CDR1 KGHSH and CDR2 LQKENI. This chain's CDR3 is CASSPSTDQPQHF. DNA of the CDR3: TGTGCCAGCTCACCATCGACAGATCAGCCCCAGCATTTT.

The chain is built from TRBV6-6 and TRBJ1-2, with D unresolved. From germline, CDR1 is MNHNY and CDR2 SVGAGI (reference sequence). There are 10 residues in the CDR3. The V and J ends lost 5 bases and 6 bases respectively, with 4 bases between them. CDR3 region: CASSTDGYTF. In DNA form, the CDR3 reads TGTGCCAGCAGTACGGATGGCTACACCTTC.

The chain uses TRBV19 and TRBJ1-4, with D possibly being TRBD1 (6 bases). V was clipped by 1 base and J by 6 bases, with 12 bases between them. Germline V gives CDR1 LNHDA, CDR2 SQIVND (reference sequence). The length of the CDR3 is 15 residues. The CDR3 loop reads CASSIGSRGDEKLFF. The CDR3 nucleotides read TGTGCCAGTAGTATAGGGTCCAGGGGCGATGAAAAACTGTTTTTT.

V and J are TRBV2 and TRBJ1-6; D is undetermined. Germline assignment: CDR1 SNHLY and CDR2 FYNNEI. CDR3 size: 15 residues. V was trimmed by 7 bases and J by 8 bases, leaving 18 bases between them. The CDR3 here is CASKDWPRGDSPLHF. DNA of the CDR3: TGTGCCAGCAAGGACTGGCCGCGGGGTGATTCACCCCTCCACTTT.

The chain uses TRBV7-9 and TRBJ1-1; D unclear. V was trimmed by 1 base and J by 5 bases, leaving 8 bases between them. This CDR3 is built from 13 residues. The germline CDR1 and CDR2 sequences are SEHNR and FQNEAQ (reference sequence). The CDR3 region is CASSLEMGTEAFF. CDR3 nucleotides: TGTGCCAGCAGCTTAGAGATGGGAACTGAAGCTTTCTTT.

This rearrangement joins TRBV7-8 to TRBJ2-1; 9 nucleotides line up with TRBD1. Unmatched junction bases numbered 2, after V lost 3 bases and J lost 8 bases. The CDR3 covers 13 residues. The germline CDR1 and CDR2 sequences are SGHVS and FQNEAQ. The CDR3 coding sequence is TGTGCCAGCAGCTTGGACAGGGGCGATGAGCAGTTCTTC. This translates into CASSLDRGDEQFF.

J is TRBJ1-2 and V is TRBV19, with D possibly TRBD1 on 6 matching bases. Germline CDR1 LNHDA, CDR2 SQIVND (reference sequence). The length of the CDR3 is 13 residues. V lost 4 bases to trimming and J lost 1 base, with 7 bases between them. The CDR3 coding sequence is TGTGCCAGTAGTAGCAGGGGTAACTATGGCTACACCTTC. The encoded protein is CASSSRGNYGYTF.

V and J are TRBV28 and TRBJ1-2; 9 nucleotides match TRBD1. This CDR3 is 14 amino acids long. The V segment lost 6 bases and the J segment 8 bases; nucleotides outside the gene matches: 10. Germline CDR1 reads MDHEN; CDR2 reads SYDVKM. CDR3 sequence: CASSLQGAHGGYTF. The CDR3 nucleotides read TGTGCCAGCAGCTTACAGGGGGCCCACGGCGGCTACACCTTC.